A single sample is the source of the 3 T cell receptor beta chains below, sequenced in a study of T-cell reconstitution after alpha-beta-depleted transplantation in children. During its preparation, the TCRbeta library received unique molecular identifiers. Via MiXCR, TCRdb re-called the PCR reads, giving one row per CDR3 protein. The sample lists 300,000 to 350,000 distinct CDR3 sequences; roughly 25% were seen once. The sequencing used PBMCs, mostly from graft donor cells, collected 180 days after TCRalphabeta/CD19-depleted stem cell transplant. The receptor source for this set is a male patient younger than 18 who had a stem cell transplant for acute lymphoblastic leukemia, so the T cells may come from the graft donor.

This clonotype appeared a few times. The genes are TRBV20-1 and TRBJ2-5; D is possibly TRBD2 (5 bases). The CDR3 loop spans 10 amino acids. CDR1 DFQATT and CDR2 SNEGSKA come from the germline V gene (reference sequence). The V gene lost 3 bases and the J gene lost 10 bases, with 9 bases spanning the gap. CDR3 loop: CSASPGLQYF. DNA of the CDR3: TGCAGTGCTAGCCCCGGACTCCAGTACTTC.

The chain carries TRBV6-1 and TRBJ2-3; 8 nucleotides align to TRBD1. V was clipped by 7 bases and J by 0 bases; unmatched bases: 6. The CDR3 contains 15 residues. Germline V gene data show CDR1 as MNHNS and CDR2 as SASEGT. The chain's CDR3 is CASKDWTGSTDTQYF. In DNA form, the CDR3 reads TGTGCCAGCAAGGATTGGACAGGGAGCACAGATACGCAGTATTTT.

This clonotype was seen a few times. The chain employs TRBV18 and TRBJ2-7, with D possibly matching TRBD2 (6 bases). The V gene's germline CDR1 is KGHSH and CDR2 LQKENI. The V and J ends lost 0 bases and 6 bases respectively, with 15 bases between them. The length of the CDR3 is 15 residues. The CDR3 DNA is TGTGCCAGCTCACCACCTCCAACGGGAGTTAGCGAGCAGTACTTC. Its translation: CASSPPPTGVSEQYF.